These T cell receptor beta chains were read from a single sample in a study of a mutant IDH1 vaccine in newly diagnosed glioma. Antigens of these TCRs are unknown. Data came from immunoSEQ multiplex PCR; TCRdb stores just in-frame clones and leaves some out. The table lists 37,000 or so clones, roughly 83% of them singletons. Sequences were derived from PBMCs, sampled from a glioma patient whose treatment included an IDH1 peptide vaccine. These receptors all come from a man aged 25-40 years with glioma. Both conserved end residues are part of each CDR3. The D gene is left open where the match is weak. Part of the rows lack a size; the others show once, few, many or a class for expanded clones.

j_call,clone_size,d_call,v_call,cdr3_nt,cdr3_aa
TRBJ2-2,-,TRBD2,TRBV30,TGTGCCTGGAGTGCAAATGACCTAGCGGCTAACACCGGGGAGCTGTTTTTT,CAWSANDLAANTGELFF
TRBJ2-2,few,-,TRBV10-2,TGCGCCAGCAGTGAGTCGACAGGAGGGAAGGGGGAGCTGTTTTTT,CASSESTGGKGELFF
TRBJ2-1,-,-,TRBV29-1,TGCAGCGCCGAGGGGCGGGTAAACTCCTACAATGAGCAGTTCTTC,CSAEGRVNSYNEQFF
TRBJ2-7,-,TRBD2,TRBV18,TGTGCCAGCTCACCATCGGCTAGCGGGAGTAGCGAGCAGTACTTC,CASSPSASGSSEQYF
TRBJ1-5,-,-,TRBV14,TGTGCCAGCAGCCGGCGGGGGGTAGGTCAGCCCCAGCATTTT,CASSRRGVGQPQHF
TRBJ1-1,-,-,TRBV19,TGTGCCAGTAGTATCGCCTATGGTACGGCGGACCGGGCTTTCTTT,CASSIAYGTADRAFF
TRBJ2-2,-,-,TRBV9,TGTGCCAGCAGCGGGGGACTTTCAAACACCGGGGAGCTGTTTTTT,CASSGGLSNTGELFF
TRBJ2-1,-,TRBD1,TRBV29-1,TGCAGCGTGGGACAGTTTAATACTTACAATGAGCAGTTCTTC,CSVGQFNTYNEQFF
TRBJ1-4,few,-,TRBV18,TGTGCCAGCTCTAGGACGACTAATGAAAAACTGTTTTTT,CASSRTTNEKLFF
TRBJ2-2,few,TRBD2,TRBV27,TGTGCCAGCAGCTTACTAGCGGGGGCGAACACCGGGGAGCTGTTTTTT,CASSLLAGANTGELFF
TRBJ1-1,few,-,TRBV19,TGTGCCAGTAGCTCTGGAGGTCGGGAGGTCTTTTCGGGCACTGAAGCTTTCTTT,CASSSGGREVFSGTEAFF
TRBJ1-1,-,TRBD1,TRBV19,TGTGCCAGTAGGGACAGGGGGTCTGAAGCTTTCTTT,CASRDRGSEAFF
TRBJ2-5,-,TRBD2,TRBV14,TGTGCCAGCAGCCCTACCGGTTACCTTAGCGGGAGGGACCAAGAGACCCAGTACTTC,CASSPTGYLSGRDQETQYF
TRBJ2-5,-,TRBD2,TRBV5-6,TGTGCCAGCAGCTTACCAGCGGGGGAAGGGCAAGAGACCCAGTACTTC,CASSLPAGEGQETQYF
TRBJ1-1,-,-,TRBV5-1,TGCGCCAGCAGCTTGGTCCGGAACACTGAAGCTTTCTTT,CASSLVRNTEAFF
TRBJ2-1,-,-,TRBV27,TGTGCCAGCAGTTTAAGTAAGCGGCTACAGAATGAGCAGTTCTTC,CASSLSKRLQNEQFF
TRBJ2-2,-,TRBD2,TRBV4-1,TGCGCCAGCAGCCAAGATGTTGCGGGAGGGACTAGCGGGAGCCCCGGGGAGCTGTTTTTT,CASSQDVAGGTSGSPGELFF
TRBJ1-6,-,TRBD1,TRBV27,TGTGCCAGCTCGAAGGGGGCAGATAATTCACCCCTCCACTTT,CASSKGADNSPLHF
TRBJ1-1,-,TRBD1,TRBV19,TGTGCCAGTAGTATTGGGACAGGGGGCAGTTCTGCTGAAGCTTTCTTT,CASSIGTGGSSAEAFF
TRBJ1-1,few,-,TRBV5-1,TGCGCCAGCAGCTCCCGGCCAGGGAACACTGAAGCTTTCTTT,CASSSRPGNTEAFF
TRBJ1-4,-,-,TRBV27,TGTGCCAGCAGTTTAAATGAAAAACTGTTTTTT,CASSLNEKLFF
TRBJ2-1,-,TRBD2,TRBV4-2,TGTGCCAGCAGCCAAGACTGGCTAGCGGGAGTCGTTGAGCAGTTCTTC,CASSQDWLAGVVEQFF
TRBJ1-5,-,TRBD1,TRBV19,TGTGCCAGTAACTCTCTCGGGACAGCCAATCAGCCCCAGCATTTT,CASNSLGTANQPQHF
TRBJ2-7,-,-,TRBV30,TGTGCCTGGAGTGTTCGAGGGCAGGGAAGATCCTACGAGCAGTACTTC,CAWSVRGQGRSYEQYF
TRBJ2-1,-,-,TRBV29-1,TGCAGCGTTCAAGCTAGGTTAGTAAACAATGAGCAGTTCTTC,CSVQARLVNNEQFF
TRBJ1-1,-,-,TRBV6-4,TGTGCCAGCAGTGACAGGGAAGGTACTGAAGCTTTCTTT,CASSDREGTEAFF
TRBJ1-2,-,TRBD1,TRBV7-9,TGTGCCAGCAGCTCACAGGGGGCCGACGCTCGAGGCTACACCTTC,CASSSQGADARGYTF
TRBJ1-2,-,-,TRBV7-9,TGTGCCAGCAGCTTAGAACAGAGCTATGGCTACACCTTC,CASSLEQSYGYTF
TRBJ2-3,-,TRBD2,TRBV4-1,TGCGCCAGCAGCCTCGATAGCGGGACTAGCACAGATACGCAGTATTTT,CASSLDSGTSTDTQYF
TRBJ2-1,-,-,TRBV29-1,TGCAGCGTCCTCCGTTCTACAGGTGACAATGAGCAGTTCTTC,CSVLRSTGDNEQFF